Sequencing of this TCR beta chain was carried out in a study of spatial heterogeneity in lung cancer. Overall study findings and caveats: Counts that tracked tumor mutation counts were those of expanded intratumoral alpha and beta TCRs. Estimation of coverage gave values of approximately 6.8% for alpha and approximately 13% for beta chains in tumor T cells.

The library protocol tagged each TCR cDNA with a unique molecular identifier. TCRdb called the 5' RACE reads again in MiXCR, with one record for every CDR3 protein. Here the sample spans about 13,000 distinct CDR3 sequences, over 4.5% being singletons. This clonotype came up many times. Its antigen is still unknown. This beta chain came through as a stray read in a library set up for alpha chains, and its size says little. Described time point: sample taken at primary tumor resection. The CDR3 sequence is 15 residues long. The V gene's germline CDR1 is MNHEY and CDR2 SVGAGI. Trimming removed 6 bases from V and 2 bases from J, with 11 bases in between.

The sample was lung tumor tissue, taken at surgery. The source of this sequence is a male donor with early-stage non-small cell lung cancer. The V gene is TRBV6-5, the J gene TRBJ2-6, with no clear D. The CDR3 reads CASSSWGTGANVLTF. The CDR3 DNA sequence: TGTGCCAGCAGCTCGTGGGGTACTGGGGCCAACGTCCTGACTTTC.